This is a list of T cell receptor beta chains from one sample in a study of patients and donors after allogeneic stem cell transplantation. Via MiXCR, TCRdb re-called the RT-PCR reads, giving one row per CDR3 protein. This table has some 230,000 distinct CDR3 sequences, approximately 14% appearing once. Source material: blood, either unsorted or a sorted T cell fraction (not recorded which). Receptors originate from a human donor who was either an allogeneic HSCT recipient or a stem cell or donor lymphocyte infusion donor (not recorded which). It is not recorded whose cells these are; they may come from a transplant donor. CDR3s include the opening cysteine and the closing phenylalanine or tryptophan. The D gene is left open where the match is weak. Clone size is given for some rows only: seen once, a few or many times, or a class if the clone is expanded.

D gene: -; CDR3 length: 11; V gene: TRBV12-3/TRBV12-4; clone size: many; J gene: TRBJ2-5; CDR3 protein: CASSFLETQYF; CDR3 DNA: TGTGCCAGCAGTTTCTTAGAGACCCAGTACTTC
D gene: -; CDR3 length: 16; V gene: TRBV20-1; clone size: -; J gene: TRBJ2-4; CDR3 protein: CSAPDGGSVWGNIQYF; CDR3 DNA: TGCAGTGCTCCGGACGGGGGAAGTGTCTGGGGAAACATTCAGTACTTC
D gene: -; CDR3 length: 15; V gene: TRBV6-1; clone size: many; J gene: TRBJ2-1; CDR3 protein: CASSEDQGPYNEQFF; CDR3 DNA: TGTGCCAGCAGTGAAGACCAGGGACCCTACAATGAGCAGTTCTTC
D gene: TRBD2; CDR3 length: 16; V gene: TRBV5-6; clone size: many; J gene: TRBJ2-1; CDR3 protein: CASSAKPGLDNDEQFF; CDR3 DNA: TGTGCCAGCAGCGCAAAACCGGGACTAGATAACGATGAGCAGTTCTTC
D gene: -; CDR3 length: 12; V gene: TRBV20-1; clone size: -; J gene: TRBJ2-7; CDR3 protein: CSASRGEYEQYF; CDR3 DNA: TGCAGTGCCAGCCGTGGGGAATACGAGCAGTACTTC
D gene: -; CDR3 length: 13; V gene: TRBV20-1; clone size: few; J gene: TRBJ1-5; CDR3 protein: CSAEAGPQWPQHF; CDR3 DNA: TGCAGTGCGGAAGCCGGGCCACAATGGCCCCAGCATTTT
D gene: -; CDR3 length: 19; V gene: TRBV25-1; clone size: few; J gene: TRBJ2-5; CDR3 protein: CASSERGDAKTALGETQYF; CDR3 DNA: TGTGCCAGCAGTGAGAGGGGGGACGCGAAGACAGCCCTGGGAGAGACCCAGTACTTC
D gene: -; CDR3 length: 13; V gene: TRBV20-1; clone size: many; J gene: TRBJ2-7; CDR3 protein: CSANQANSYEQYF; CDR3 DNA: TGCAGTGCTAACCAGGCGAACTCCTACGAGCAGTACTTC
D gene: -; CDR3 length: 14; V gene: TRBV28; clone size: -; J gene: TRBJ2-7; CDR3 protein: CASRTGGSSYEQYF; CDR3 DNA: TGTGCCAGCAGGACTGGGGGCAGCTCCTACGAGCAGTACTTC
D gene: TRBD2; CDR3 length: 15; V gene: TRBV9; clone size: many; J gene: TRBJ2-2; CDR3 protein: CASSVEAGAGGELFF; CDR3 DNA: TGTGCCAGCAGCGTAGAAGCGGGAGCGGGCGGGGAGCTGTTTTTT
D gene: TRBD1; CDR3 length: 14; V gene: TRBV19; clone size: few; J gene: TRBJ2-2; CDR3 protein: CASGTGVATGELFF; CDR3 DNA: TGTGCCAGTGGGACAGGGGTGGCCACCGGGGAGCTGTTTTTT
D gene: -; CDR3 length: 16; V gene: TRBV6-1; clone size: few; J gene: TRBJ2-2; CDR3 protein: CASSEAGTRRTGELFF; CDR3 DNA: TGTGCCAGCAGTGAAGCGGGAACTAGACGGACCGGGGAGCTGTTTTTT
D gene: -; CDR3 length: 15; V gene: TRBV20-1; clone size: -; J gene: TRBJ2-5; CDR3 protein: CSATSGGGTRETQYF; CDR3 DNA: TGCAGTGCCACGTCGGGCGGAGGGACCAGGGAGACCCAGTACTTC
D gene: -; CDR3 length: 16; V gene: TRBV11-2; clone size: many; J gene: TRBJ2-7; CDR3 protein: CASTRARGSGSYEQYF; CDR3 DNA: TGTGCCAGCACCCGTGCTCGGGGTAGCGGATCCTACGAGCAGTACTTC
D gene: -; CDR3 length: 15; V gene: TRBV7-3; clone size: many; J gene: TRBJ2-1; CDR3 protein: CASSLNAGRNNEQFF; CDR3 DNA: TGTGCCAGCAGCTTAAACGCGGGGAGGAACAATGAGCAGTTCTTC
D gene: -; CDR3 length: 16; V gene: TRBV5-6; clone size: many; J gene: TRBJ1-1; CDR3 protein: CASNSPGIGERTEAFF; CDR3 DNA: TGTGCCAGCAACTCGCCCGGGATCGGGGAAAGGACTGAAGCTTTCTTT
D gene: -; CDR3 length: 15; V gene: TRBV25-1; clone size: many; J gene: TRBJ1-6; CDR3 protein: CASSDPTGGGSPLHF; CDR3 DNA: TGTGCCAGCAGTGATCCCACGGGGGGTGGGTCACCCCTCCACTTT
D gene: -; CDR3 length: 15; V gene: TRBV7-8; clone size: -; J gene: TRBJ2-7; CDR3 protein: CASSLVQTKAYEQYF; CDR3 DNA: TGTGCCAGCAGCTTAGTACAGACTAAGGCATACGAGCAGTACTTC
D gene: -; CDR3 length: 17; V gene: TRBV21-1; clone size: many; J gene: TRBJ1-2; CDR3 protein: CASSEPGQGAHPYGYTF; CDR3 DNA: TGTGCCAGCAGCGAGCCGGGACAGGGGGCGCATCCCTATGGCTACACCTTC
D gene: -; CDR3 length: 15; V gene: TRBV11-3; clone size: few; J gene: TRBJ2-2; CDR3 protein: CASSLGPTLEGELFF; CDR3 DNA: TGTGCCAGCAGCTTAGGACCAACCTTGGAGGGGGAGCTGTTTTTT
D gene: -; CDR3 length: 15; V gene: TRBV25-1; clone size: -; J gene: TRBJ2-5; CDR3 protein: CASSESGSSLGTQYF; CDR3 DNA: TGTGCCAGCAGTGAATCAGGGTCTAGCCTAGGGACCCAGTACTTC
D gene: TRBD1; CDR3 length: 14; V gene: TRBV7-2; clone size: many; J gene: TRBJ2-2; CDR3 protein: CASSQRQGTGELFF; CDR3 DNA: TGTGCCAGCAGCCAGCGACAGGGTACCGGGGAGCTGTTTTTT
D gene: TRBD2; CDR3 length: 13; V gene: TRBV2; clone size: -; J gene: TRBJ2-5; CDR3 protein: CASSDRGEETQYF; CDR3 DNA: TGTGCCAGCAGTGATCGGGGGGAAGAGACCCAGTACTTC
D gene: TRBD2; CDR3 length: 13; V gene: TRBV9; clone size: -; J gene: TRBJ2-7; CDR3 protein: CASSAGLAGEQYF; CDR3 DNA: TGTGCCAGCAGCGCCGGACTAGCGGGGGAGCAGTACTTC
D gene: -; CDR3 length: 12; V gene: TRBV20-1; clone size: many; J gene: TRBJ1-1; CDR3 protein: CSARGQGFEAFF; CDR3 DNA: TGCAGTGCTAGAGGTCAGGGGTTTGAAGCTTTCTTT
D gene: TRBD1; CDR3 length: 15; V gene: TRBV2; clone size: -; J gene: TRBJ1-1; CDR3 protein: CASSGDRVVGTEAFF; CDR3 DNA: TGTGCCAGCAGTGGCGACAGGGTGGTGGGAACTGAAGCTTTCTTT
D gene: -; CDR3 length: 15; V gene: TRBV4-1; clone size: -; J gene: TRBJ2-3; CDR3 protein: CASSQVMGPTDTQYF; CDR3 DNA: TGCGCCAGCAGCCAAGTAATGGGGCCTACAGATACGCAGTATTTT
D gene: -; CDR3 length: 16; V gene: TRBV20-1; clone size: many; J gene: TRBJ1-1; CDR3 protein: CSARDVKWEANTEAFF; CDR3 DNA: TGCAGTGCTAGAGATGTAAAGTGGGAAGCGAACACTGAAGCTTTCTTT
D gene: TRBD2; CDR3 length: 15; V gene: TRBV12-3/TRBV12-4; clone size: few; J gene: TRBJ2-1; CDR3 protein: CASSFRTSGPGEQFF; CDR3 DNA: TGTGCCAGCAGTTTTCGGACTAGCGGGCCCGGTGAGCAGTTCTTC
D gene: TRBD1; CDR3 length: 16; V gene: TRBV6-2/TRBV6-3; clone size: few; J gene: TRBJ2-7; CDR3 protein: CASSFTGTESSYEQYF; CDR3 DNA: TGTGCCAGCAGTTTTACCGGGACAGAGAGCTCCTACGAGCAGTACTTC
D gene: -; CDR3 length: 16; V gene: TRBV3-1; clone size: -; J gene: TRBJ2-2; CDR3 protein: CASSLGAGGFSGELFF; CDR3 DNA: TGTGCCAGCAGCCTAGGCGCAGGGGGGTTTAGCGGGGAGCTGTTTTTT
D gene: TRBD2; CDR3 length: 15; V gene: TRBV5-1; clone size: many; J gene: TRBJ2-1; CDR3 protein: CASSLDLAGRVEQFF; CDR3 DNA: TGCGCCAGCAGCTTGGATCTAGCGGGAAGGGTTGAGCAGTTCTTC
D gene: TRBD1; CDR3 length: 15; V gene: TRBV7-2; clone size: -; J gene: TRBJ1-4; CDR3 protein: CASSSYRGFYEKLFF; CDR3 DNA: TGTGCCAGCAGCTCTTACAGGGGATTCTATGAAAAACTGTTTTTT
D gene: -; CDR3 length: 15; V gene: TRBV7-2; clone size: few; J gene: TRBJ1-1; CDR3 protein: CASSSWPGGHTEAFF; CDR3 DNA: TGTGCCAGCAGCTCCTGGCCAGGAGGGCACACTGAAGCTTTCTTT
D gene: -; CDR3 length: 15; V gene: TRBV5-4; clone size: -; J gene: TRBJ2-1; CDR3 protein: CASSLSSSSYNEQFF; CDR3 DNA: TGTGCCAGCAGCTTGAGCAGTAGCTCCTACAATGAGCAGTTCTTC
D gene: -; CDR3 length: 14; V gene: TRBV5-1; clone size: few; J gene: TRBJ1-4; CDR3 protein: CASRGGGGNEKLFF; CDR3 DNA: TGCGCCAGCAGGGGCGGTGGGGGAAATGAAAAACTGTTTTTT
D gene: -; CDR3 length: 13; V gene: TRBV11-2; clone size: few; J gene: TRBJ2-5; CDR3 protein: CASSPPGGETQYF; CDR3 DNA: TGTGCCAGCAGCCCACCCGGGGGAGAGACCCAGTACTTC
D gene: -; CDR3 length: 15; V gene: TRBV7-9; clone size: -; J gene: TRBJ1-3; CDR3 protein: CASSPPHRTGNTIYF; CDR3 DNA: TGTGCCAGCAGCCCTCCCCACAGGACTGGAAACACCATATATTTT
D gene: -; CDR3 length: 14; V gene: TRBV6-1; clone size: few; J gene: TRBJ1-3; CDR3 protein: CASSEHSSGNTIYF; CDR3 DNA: TGTGCCAGCAGTGAACACAGCTCTGGAAACACCATATATTTT
D gene: TRBD1; CDR3 length: 17; V gene: TRBV7-2; clone size: few; J gene: TRBJ1-2; CDR3 protein: CASSSYPGQGFSPGYTF; CDR3 DNA: TGTGCCAGCAGCTCATACCCGGGACAGGGCTTTTCTCCTGGCTACACCTTC
D gene: -; CDR3 length: 14; V gene: TRBV4-1; clone size: -; J gene: TRBJ1-2; CDR3 protein: CASSLLGGARGYTF; CDR3 DNA: TGCGCCAGCAGCCTCCTTGGGGGAGCGAGGGGCTACACCTTC
D gene: -; CDR3 length: 17; V gene: TRBV20-1; clone size: -; J gene: TRBJ1-6; CDR3 protein: CSARGPEGRAGNSPLHF; CDR3 DNA: TGCAGTGCTAGAGGCCCCGAAGGGAGGGCGGGTAATTCACCCCTCCACTTT
D gene: -; CDR3 length: 14; V gene: TRBV7-6; clone size: -; J gene: TRBJ2-3; CDR3 protein: CASSLASSTDTQYF; CDR3 DNA: TGTGCCAGCAGCTTAGCATCTAGCACAGATACGCAGTATTTT
D gene: TRBD1; CDR3 length: 16; V gene: TRBV28; clone size: many; J gene: TRBJ1-1; CDR3 protein: CASSFWDRIGATEAFF; CDR3 DNA: TGTGCCAGCAGTTTCTGGGACAGGATTGGGGCCACTGAAGCTTTCTTT
D gene: -; CDR3 length: 15; V gene: TRBV3-1; clone size: -; J gene: TRBJ1-1; CDR3 protein: CASSQDETKNTEAFF; CDR3 DNA: TGTGCCAGCAGCCAAGATGAGACTAAGAACACTGAAGCTTTCTTT
D gene: -; CDR3 length: 14; V gene: TRBV11-3; clone size: many; J gene: TRBJ2-1; CDR3 protein: CASSLSQGRNEQFF; CDR3 DNA: TGTGCCAGCAGCTTATCGCAGGGGCGCAATGAGCAGTTCTTC
D gene: TRBD2; CDR3 length: 14; V gene: TRBV5-4; clone size: -; J gene: TRBJ2-1; CDR3 protein: CASSFSGGVNEQFF; CDR3 DNA: TGTGCCAGCAGCTTTAGCGGGGGGGTCAATGAGCAGTTCTTC
D gene: -; CDR3 length: 14; V gene: TRBV6-5; clone size: -; J gene: TRBJ2-5; CDR3 protein: CASSYSALQETQYF; CDR3 DNA: TGTGCCAGCAGTTACTCGGCTTTACAAGAGACCCAGTACTTC
D gene: TRBD2; CDR3 length: 13; V gene: TRBV20-1; clone size: few; J gene: TRBJ2-7; CDR3 protein: CSATSGRGDEQYF; CDR3 DNA: TGCAGTGCAACCAGCGGGAGAGGGGACGAGCAGTACTTC
D gene: TRBD2; CDR3 length: 17; V gene: TRBV3-1; clone size: -; J gene: TRBJ2-3; CDR3 protein: CASSLRTSGGALDTQYF; CDR3 DNA: TGTGCCAGCAGCCTACGGACTAGCGGGGGGGCATTGGATACGCAGTATTTT
D gene: -; CDR3 length: 11; V gene: TRBV4-2; clone size: -; J gene: TRBJ2-7; CDR3 protein: CAIPPLYEQYF; CDR3 DNA: TGTGCCATCCCACCCCTCTACGAGCAGTACTTC
D gene: -; CDR3 length: 14; V gene: TRBV7-6; clone size: -; J gene: TRBJ1-2; CDR3 protein: CASSLAYREGGYTF; CDR3 DNA: TGTGCCAGCAGCTTAGCGTACAGGGAGGGCGGCTACACCTTC
D gene: TRBD2; CDR3 length: 17; V gene: TRBV4-1; clone size: -; J gene: TRBJ2-5; CDR3 protein: CASSQKSGAGRMETQYF; CDR3 DNA: TGCGCCAGCAGCCAAAAAAGCGGGGCAGGGAGGATGGAGACCCAGTACTTC
D gene: -; CDR3 length: 14; V gene: TRBV4-1; clone size: few; J gene: TRBJ2-1; CDR3 protein: CASSQGLAGGGSIF; CDR3 DNA: TGCGCCAGCAGCCAAGGCCTGGCAGGAGGGGGATCCATCTTC
D gene: -; CDR3 length: 14; V gene: TRBV13; clone size: once; J gene: TRBJ1-2; CDR3 protein: CASSLGRAGFGYTF; CDR3 DNA: TGTGCCAGCAGCTTAGGCCGGGCAGGGTTTGGCTACACCTTC
D gene: -; CDR3 length: 14; V gene: TRBV5-6; clone size: few; J gene: TRBJ2-7; CDR3 protein: CASSVTGSSYEQYF; CDR3 DNA: TGTGCCAGCAGCGTGACAGGTTCCTCCTACGAGCAGTACTTC
D gene: -; CDR3 length: 13; V gene: TRBV10-3; clone size: -; J gene: TRBJ1-1; CDR3 protein: CAISGVGNTEAFF; CDR3 DNA: TGTGCCATCTCGGGGGTAGGGAACACTGAAGCTTTCTTT